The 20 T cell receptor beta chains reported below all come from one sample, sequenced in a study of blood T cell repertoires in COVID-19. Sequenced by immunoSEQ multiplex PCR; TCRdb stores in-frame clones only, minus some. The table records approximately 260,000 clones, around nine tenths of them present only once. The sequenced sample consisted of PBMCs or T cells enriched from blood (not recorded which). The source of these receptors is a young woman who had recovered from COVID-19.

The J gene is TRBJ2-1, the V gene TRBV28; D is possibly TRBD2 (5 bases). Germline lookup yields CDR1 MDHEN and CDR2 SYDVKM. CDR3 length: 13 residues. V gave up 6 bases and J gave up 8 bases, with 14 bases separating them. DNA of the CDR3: TGTGCCAGCAGGTTTACTAGTCTGGATGAGCAGTTCTTC. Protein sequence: CASRFTSLDEQFF.

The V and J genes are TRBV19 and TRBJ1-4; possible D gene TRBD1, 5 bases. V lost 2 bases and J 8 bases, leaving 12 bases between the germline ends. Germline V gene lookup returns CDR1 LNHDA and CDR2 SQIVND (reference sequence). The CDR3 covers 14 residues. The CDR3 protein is CASSILGGIEKLFF. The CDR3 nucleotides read TGTGCCAGTAGTATATTGGGGGGGATCGAAAAACTGTTTTTT.

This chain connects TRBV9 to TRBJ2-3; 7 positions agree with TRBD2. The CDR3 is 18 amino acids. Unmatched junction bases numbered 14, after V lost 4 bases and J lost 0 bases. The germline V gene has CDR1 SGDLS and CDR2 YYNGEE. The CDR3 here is CASSPPARASGSTDTQYF. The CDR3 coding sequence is TGTGCCAGCAGCCCCCCGGCTAGGGCTAGCGGTAGCACAGATACGCAGTATTTT.

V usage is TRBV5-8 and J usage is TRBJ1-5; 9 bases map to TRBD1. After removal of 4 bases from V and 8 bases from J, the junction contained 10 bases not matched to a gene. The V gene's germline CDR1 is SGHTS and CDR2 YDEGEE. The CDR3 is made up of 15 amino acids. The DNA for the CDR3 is TGTGCCAGCAGCGGGGGACAGGGAGGATGGGAGCCCCAGCATTTT. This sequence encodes CASSGGQGGWEPQHF.

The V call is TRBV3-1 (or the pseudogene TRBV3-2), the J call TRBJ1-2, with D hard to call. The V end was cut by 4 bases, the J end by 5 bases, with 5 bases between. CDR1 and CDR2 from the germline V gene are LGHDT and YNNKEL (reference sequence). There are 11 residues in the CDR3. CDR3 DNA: TGTGCCAGCAGCCTCCTTTATGGCTACACCTTC. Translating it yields CASSLLYGYTF.

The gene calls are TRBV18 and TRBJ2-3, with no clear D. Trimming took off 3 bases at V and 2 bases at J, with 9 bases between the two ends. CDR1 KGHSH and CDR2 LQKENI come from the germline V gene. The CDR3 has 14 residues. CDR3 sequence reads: CASSPGVDTDTQYF. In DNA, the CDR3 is TGTGCCAGCTCACCCGGTGTAGACACAGATACGCAGTATTTT.

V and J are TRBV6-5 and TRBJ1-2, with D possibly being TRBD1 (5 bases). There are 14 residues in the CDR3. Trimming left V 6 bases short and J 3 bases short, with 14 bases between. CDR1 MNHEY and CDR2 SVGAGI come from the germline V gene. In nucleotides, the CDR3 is TGTGCCAGCAGCGGCCCAGCGGGGGACTATGGCTACACCTTC. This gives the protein CASSGPAGDYGYTF.

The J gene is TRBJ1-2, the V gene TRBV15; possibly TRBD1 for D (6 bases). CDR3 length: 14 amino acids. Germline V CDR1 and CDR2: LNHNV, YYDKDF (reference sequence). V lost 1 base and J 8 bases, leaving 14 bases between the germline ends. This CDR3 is CATSRGQEGDGYTF. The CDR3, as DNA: TGTGCCACCAGCAGAGGTCAAGAGGGGGACGGCTACACCTTC.

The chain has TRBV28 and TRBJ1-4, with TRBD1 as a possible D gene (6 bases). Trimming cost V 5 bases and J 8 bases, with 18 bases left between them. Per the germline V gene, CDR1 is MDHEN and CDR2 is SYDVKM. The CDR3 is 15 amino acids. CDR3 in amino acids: CASSPAGGYTEKLFF. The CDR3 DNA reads TGTGCCAGCAGTCCGGCGGGGGGCTATACCGAAAAACTGTTTTTT. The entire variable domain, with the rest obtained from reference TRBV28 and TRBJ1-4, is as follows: DVKVTQSSRYLVKRTGEKVFLECVQDMDHENMFWYRQDPGLGLRLIYFSYDVKMKEKGDIPEGYSVSREKKERFSLILESASTNQTSMYLCASSPAGGYTEKLFFGSGTQLSVL.

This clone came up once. The CDR3 sequence: CASSPGVDQPQHF. Here the CDR3 DNA reads TGTGCCAGCTCCCCGGGGGTGGATCAGCCCCAGCATTTT. This sequence joins TRBV18 and TRBJ1-5; possibly TRBD1 for D (5 bases). V gave up 6 bases and J gave up 5 bases, with 11 bases separating them. The CDR3 covers 13 residues. Germline assignment: CDR1 KGHSH and CDR2 LQKENI.

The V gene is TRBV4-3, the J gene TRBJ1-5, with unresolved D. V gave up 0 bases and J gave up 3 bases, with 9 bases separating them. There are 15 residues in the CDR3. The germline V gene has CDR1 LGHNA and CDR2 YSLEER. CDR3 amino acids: CASSQDARLNQPQHF. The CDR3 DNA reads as TGCGCCAGCAGCCAAGACGCCAGACTCAATCAGCCCCAGCATTTT.

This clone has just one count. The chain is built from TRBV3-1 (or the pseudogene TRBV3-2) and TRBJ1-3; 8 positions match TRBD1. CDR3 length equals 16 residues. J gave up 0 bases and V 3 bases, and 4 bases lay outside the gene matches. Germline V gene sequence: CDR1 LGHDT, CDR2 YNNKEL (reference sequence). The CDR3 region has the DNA TGTGCCAGCAGCCACCAGGGGGCCGGCTCTGGAAACACCATATATTTT. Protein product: CASSHQGAGSGNTIYF.

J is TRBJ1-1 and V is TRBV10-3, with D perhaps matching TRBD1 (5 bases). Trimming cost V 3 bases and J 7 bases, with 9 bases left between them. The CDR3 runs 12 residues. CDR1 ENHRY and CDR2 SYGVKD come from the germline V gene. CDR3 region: CAISEGVHEAFF. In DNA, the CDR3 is TGTGCCATCAGTGAAGGGGTACATGAAGCTTTCTTT.

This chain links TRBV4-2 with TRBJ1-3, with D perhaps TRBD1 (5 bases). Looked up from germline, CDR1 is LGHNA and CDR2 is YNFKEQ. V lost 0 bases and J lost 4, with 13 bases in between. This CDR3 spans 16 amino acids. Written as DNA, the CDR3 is TGTGCCAGCAGCCAAGAAGCCAGGGATGGAGGAAACACCATATATTTT. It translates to CASSQEARDGGNTIYF.

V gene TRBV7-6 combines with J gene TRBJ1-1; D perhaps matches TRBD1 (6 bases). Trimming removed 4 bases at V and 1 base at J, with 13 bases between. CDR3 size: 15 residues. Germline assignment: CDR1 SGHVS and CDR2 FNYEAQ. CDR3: CASSSGTPPNTEAFF. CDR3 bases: TGTGCCAGCAGCTCCGGGACACCCCCGAACACTGAAGCTTTCTTT.

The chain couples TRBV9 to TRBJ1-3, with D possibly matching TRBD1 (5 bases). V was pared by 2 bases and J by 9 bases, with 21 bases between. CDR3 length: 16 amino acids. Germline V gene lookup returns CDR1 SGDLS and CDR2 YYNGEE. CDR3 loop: CASSVGPEGRGGTIYF. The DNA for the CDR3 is TGTGCCAGCAGCGTTGGCCCAGAGGGGAGGGGCGGCACCATATATTTT.

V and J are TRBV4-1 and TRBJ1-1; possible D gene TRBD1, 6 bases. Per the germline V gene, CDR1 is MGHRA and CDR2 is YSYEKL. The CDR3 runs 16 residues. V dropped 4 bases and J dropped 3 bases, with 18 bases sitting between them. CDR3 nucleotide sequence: TGCGCCAGCAGCCCAAGGGGGTGGACGGCCTACACTGAAGCTTTCTTT. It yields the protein CASSPRGWTAYTEAFF.

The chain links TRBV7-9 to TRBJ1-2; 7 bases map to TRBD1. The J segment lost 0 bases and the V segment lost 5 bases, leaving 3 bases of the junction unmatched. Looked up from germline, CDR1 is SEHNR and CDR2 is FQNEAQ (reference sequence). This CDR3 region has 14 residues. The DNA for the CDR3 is TGTGCCAGCAGCCCCAGGGGGGCTAACTATGGCTACACCTTC. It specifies CASSPRGANYGYTF. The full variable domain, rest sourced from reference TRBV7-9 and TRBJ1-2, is DTGVSQNPRHKITKRGQNVTFRCDPISEHNRLYWYRQTLGQGPEFLTYFQNEAQLEKSRLLSDRFSAERPKGSFSTLEIQRTEQGDSAMYLCASSPRGANYGYTFGSGTRLTVV.

The CDR3 here is CASSRTGIGTEAFF. CDR3 DNA sequence: TGTGCCAGCAGTCGAACAGGAATAGGAACTGAAGCTTTCTTT. The chain has TRBV28 and TRBJ1-1, with TRBD1 as a possible D gene (5 bases). This CDR3 comprises 14 residues. V was shortened by 5 bases and J by 5 bases, with 15 bases between the two germline ends. Germline-derived CDR1 and CDR2 are MDHEN and SYDVKM. The whole variable domain, remainder taken from reference TRBV28 and TRBJ1-1, is DVKVTQSSRYLVKRTGEKVFLECVQDMDHENMFWYRQDPGLGLRLIYFSYDVKMKEKGDIPEGYSVSREKKERFSLILESASTNQTSMYLCASSRTGIGTEAFFGQGTRLTVV.

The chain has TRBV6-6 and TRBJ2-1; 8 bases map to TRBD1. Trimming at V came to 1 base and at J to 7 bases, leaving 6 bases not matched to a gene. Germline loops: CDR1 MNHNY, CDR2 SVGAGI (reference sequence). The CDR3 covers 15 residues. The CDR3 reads CASSYFQGAGNEQFF. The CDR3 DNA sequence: TGTGCCAGCAGTTACTTCCAGGGGGCGGGAAATGAGCAGTTCTTC.